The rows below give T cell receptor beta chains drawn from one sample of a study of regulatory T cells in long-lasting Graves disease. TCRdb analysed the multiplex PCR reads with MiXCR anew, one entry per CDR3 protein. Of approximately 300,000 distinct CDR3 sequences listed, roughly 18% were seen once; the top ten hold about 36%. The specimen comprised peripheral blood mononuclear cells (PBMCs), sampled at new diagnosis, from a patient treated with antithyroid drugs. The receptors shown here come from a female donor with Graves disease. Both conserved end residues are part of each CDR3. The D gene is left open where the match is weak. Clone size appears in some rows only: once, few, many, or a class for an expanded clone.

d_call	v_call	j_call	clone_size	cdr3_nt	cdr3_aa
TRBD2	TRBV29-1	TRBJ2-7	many	TGCAGCGTGGGGGTAGCGGGAGGGCCGCTGGGCGAGCAGTACTTC	CSVGVAGGPLGEQYF
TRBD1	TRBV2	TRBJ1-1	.	TGTGGCAGCTGGGACAGGGGGTTTTTATCCACTGAAGCTTTCTTT	CGSWDRGFLSTEAFF
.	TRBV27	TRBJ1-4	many	TGTGCCAGCAGTCTGACGACGAATACCCCTGAAAAACTGTTTTTT	CASSLTTNTPEKLFF
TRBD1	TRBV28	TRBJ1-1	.	TGTGCCAGCAGTCTTAGACAGGGGAGAATGAACACTGAAGCTTTCTTT	CASSLRQGRMNTEAFF
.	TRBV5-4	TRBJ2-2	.	TGTGCCAGCAGCGCGGTCGGGGTCGACACCGGGGAGCTGTTTTTT	CASSAVGVDTGELFF
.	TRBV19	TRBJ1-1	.	TGTGCCAGTAGTCCCAAGCATGAGAACACTGAAGCTTTCTTT	CASSPKHENTEAFF
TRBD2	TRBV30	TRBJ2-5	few	TGTGCCTGGAGTGTAGTGCAGGGACTACAAGAGACCCAGTACTTC	CAWSVVQGLQETQYF
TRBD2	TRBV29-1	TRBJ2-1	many	TGCAGCGTCCTCAGCGGGAGCCCGTACAATGAGCAGTTCTTC	CSVLSGSPYNEQFF
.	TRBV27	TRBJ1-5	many	TGTGCCAGCAGTTTAATCAGGGGTGGCAATCAGCCCCAGCATTTT	CASSLIRGGNQPQHF
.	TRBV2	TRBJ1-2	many	TGTGCCAGCAGTGAGGAGGGAAGGTCTAACTATGGCTACACCTTC	CASSEEGRSNYGYTF
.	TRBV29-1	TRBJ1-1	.	TGCAGCGTTGGGGGACGGCTGAACACTGAAGCTTTCTTT	CSVGGRLNTEAFF
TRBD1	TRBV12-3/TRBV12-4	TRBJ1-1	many	TGTGCCAGCAAGGACAGGGCGAACACTGAAGCTTTCTTT	CASKDRANTEAFF
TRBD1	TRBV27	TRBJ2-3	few	TGTGCCAGCAGCTGGGACAGGGGCACAGATACGCAGTATTTT	CASSWDRGTDTQYF
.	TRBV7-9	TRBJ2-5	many	TGTGCCAGCAGCACTTCTAGCTACCAAGAGACCCAGTACTTC	CASSTSSYQETQYF
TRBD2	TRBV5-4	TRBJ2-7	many	TGTGCCAGCAGCTCCTCGGGGGGTTTCTACGAGCAGTACTTC	CASSSSGGFYEQYF
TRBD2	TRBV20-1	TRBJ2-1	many	TGCAGTGAGTATCCGGGAGGGCAGTACAATGAGCAGTTCTTC	CSEYPGGQYNEQFF
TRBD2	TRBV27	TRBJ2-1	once	TGTGCCAGCAGCCCCGTTGCGGGAGGGCCTTTTGATGAGCAGTTCTTC	CASSPVAGGPFDEQFF
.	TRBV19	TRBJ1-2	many	TGTGCCAGTAGCGTAGGGACATATGGAGTCTATGGCTACACCTTC	CASSVGTYGVYGYTF
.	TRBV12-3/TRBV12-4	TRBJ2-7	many	TGTGCCAGCAGTTTAAGGGCCGTCTCCTACGAGCAGTACTTC	CASSLRAVSYEQYF
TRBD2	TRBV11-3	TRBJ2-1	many	TGTGCCAGCAGCCCATCCCCCTGGCTAGCGGCCAACAATGAGCAGTTCTTC	CASSPSPWLAANNEQFF
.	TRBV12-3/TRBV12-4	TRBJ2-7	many	TGTGCCAGCTCAAGGGCCGGTGGGGGCTACGAGCAGTACTTC	CASSRAGGGYEQYF
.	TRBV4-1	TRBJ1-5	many	TGCGCCAGCAGCCAAGAGGGGTACCAGCCCCAGCATTTT	CASSQEGYQPQHF
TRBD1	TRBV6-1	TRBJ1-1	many	TGTGCCAGCAGGGTGACAGGGCGGGACACTGAAGCTTTCTTT	CASRVTGRDTEAFF
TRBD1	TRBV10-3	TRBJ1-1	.	TGTGCCATCAGTGTTGGGGACAGCCAAGCTTTCTTT	CAISVGDSQAFF
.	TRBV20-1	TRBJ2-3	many	TGCAGTGCTAGAGAAGACTACTCCACAGATACGCAGTATTTT	CSAREDYSTDTQYF
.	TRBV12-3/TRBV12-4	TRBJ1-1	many	TGTGCCAGCGCGCAGGGAAGCCTTTCTGAAGCTTTCTTT	CASAQGSLSEAFF
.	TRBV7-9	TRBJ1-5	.	TGTGCCAGCAGCTTAGGGGGCGGGTGGAATCAGCCCCAGCATTTT	CASSLGGGWNQPQHF
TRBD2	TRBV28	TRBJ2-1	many	TGTGCCAGCAGTTTATTCGGACTAGCGGGAGCCCGGTACAATGAGCAGTTCTTC	CASSLFGLAGARYNEQFF
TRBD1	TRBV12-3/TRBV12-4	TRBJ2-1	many	TGTGCCAGCAGTTTCGGGACAGGGAGTTACAATGAGCAGTTCTTC	CASSFGTGSYNEQFF